This T cell receptor beta chain is drawn from a study of response to subunit inactivated influenza vaccine. Whole-study findings and limits: Few new T cells, the authors suggested, are recruited by each seasonal influenza vaccination.

This clonotype was counted a few times. Its antigen is undetermined. Germline CDR1 is LGHNA and CDR2 is YSLEER. The ends were cut back, 4 bases at V and 1 base at J, with 13 bases in the middle. This CDR3 region has 15 residues. MiXCR was run by TCRdb on the RT-PCR reads, yielding one entry per CDR3 protein. The sample contains some 500,000 distinct CDR3 sequences, approximately 15% of which appear only once. The chain employs TRBV4-3 and TRBJ2-5, with a weak D call TRBD1 (5 bases). The sequence derives from a man aged 50-75 years who received an inactivated influenza vaccine. Source: CD4+ T cells sorted from PBMCs, taken around 2 years after vaccination. The CDR3 nucleotides read TGCGCCAGCAGCCGAGACAGTACCCGCCAAGAGACCCAGTACTTC. Its translation: CASSRDSTRQETQYF.